Reported below is one T cell receptor (beta chain). Its target is unknown. This entry belongs to a study of cytomegalovirus exposure and HLA in healthy donors. Study results and limitations: Cytomegalovirus status, reportedly, was diagnosed with high specificity and sensitivity by the classifier.

This PCR relied on a set of 60 Vbeta primers and 13 Jbeta primers. TCRdb's table, derived via immunoSEQ multiplex PCR, lists solely in-frame clones and lacks some. The sample has about 160,000 clones, roughly 82% seen once. The TCR originated in a girl between 10 and 17 years old in good health and CMV-seropositive. The sample comprised PBMCs.

CDR3 sequence: CASRAESNYGYTF. CDR3 DNA: TGTGCCAGCAGGGCCGAATCTAACTATGGCTACACCTTC. This sequence joins TRBV6-1 and TRBJ1-2; D gene uncertain. This CDR3 spans 13 amino acids. The germline gives CDR1 MNHNS, CDR2 SASEGT. Trimming took 6 bases from V and 0 from J, leaving 8 bases between them.